These T cell receptor beta chains were read from a single sample in a study of cytomegalovirus exposure and HLA in healthy donors. Only in-frame clones appear in the TCRdb table, and some are missing; sequencing was by immunoSEQ multiplex PCR. This sample carries more than 95,000 clones, 60% to 80% of them seen once, and the ten largest clones take roughly 3.2%. The specimen was PBMCs. The receptors originated from a man aged 55 to 69 in good health and CMV-seronegative. Each CDR3 is given with its conserved first and last residue. The order of the fields is J gene, CDR3 length, D gene, clone size, V gene, CDR3 DNA, CDR3 protein. A D gene is named only where the DNA matches it firmly. The size of a clone is reported for some rows only, either as once, few or many, or as a class for expanded clones.

j_call: TRBJ2-1; cdr3_length: 18; d_call: TRBD2; clone_size: -; v_call: TRBV19; cdr3_nt: TGTGCCAGTAGTATACTCGGTTGGGGGGGGAGCTCCTACAATGAGCAGTTCTTC; cdr3_aa: CASSILGWGGSSYNEQFF
j_call: TRBJ2-7; cdr3_length: 13; d_call: -; clone_size: -; v_call: TRBV7-3; cdr3_nt: TGTGCCCATAGCGTTGGCGCTGACTACGAGCAGTACTTC; cdr3_aa: CAHSVGADYEQYF
j_call: TRBJ1-2; cdr3_length: 14; d_call: -; clone_size: few; v_call: TRBV19; cdr3_nt: TGTGCCAGTAGTACAGGAGGGCTTGACTATGGCTACACCTTC; cdr3_aa: CASSTGGLDYGYTF
j_call: TRBJ2-3; cdr3_length: 15; d_call: -; clone_size: -; v_call: TRBV5-4; cdr3_nt: TGTGCCAGCAGCCTGACAGGTGTCCGCACAGATACGCAGTATTTT; cdr3_aa: CASSLTGVRTDTQYF
j_call: TRBJ2-5; cdr3_length: 14; d_call: TRBD1; clone_size: -; v_call: TRBV27; cdr3_nt: TGTGCCAGCAGTACATGGGACAGCCAAGAGACCCAGTACTTC; cdr3_aa: CASSTWDSQETQYF
j_call: TRBJ2-1; cdr3_length: 14; d_call: TRBD2; clone_size: once; v_call: TRBV18; cdr3_nt: TGTGCCAGCTCGGGACTAGCGGGGTACAATGAGCAGTTCTTC; cdr3_aa: CASSGLAGYNEQFF
j_call: TRBJ2-1; cdr3_length: 15; d_call: TRBD2; clone_size: -; v_call: TRBV11-2; cdr3_nt: TGTGCCAGCAGACCTGGGGGGGGATCGGGCAATGAGCAGTTCTTC; cdr3_aa: CASRPGGGSGNEQFF
j_call: TRBJ2-1; cdr3_length: 15; d_call: -; clone_size: -; v_call: TRBV2; cdr3_nt: TGTGCCAGCAGTGAGTCAGGGAATCCCTACAATGAGCAGTTCTTC; cdr3_aa: CASSESGNPYNEQFF
j_call: TRBJ2-1; cdr3_length: 13; d_call: TRBD2; clone_size: -; v_call: TRBV11-2; cdr3_nt: TGTGCCAGCAGCTTAGATCGGGGGGATGAGCAGTTCTTC; cdr3_aa: CASSLDRGDEQFF
j_call: TRBJ2-1; cdr3_length: 12; d_call: TRBD2; clone_size: -; v_call: TRBV29-1; cdr3_nt: TGCAGTGGGACTAGCGGGGACAATGAGCAGTTCTTC; cdr3_aa: CSGTSGDNEQFF
j_call: TRBJ2-3; cdr3_length: 15; d_call: TRBD2; clone_size: once; v_call: TRBV5-1; cdr3_nt: TGCGCCAGCAGCTTGACGGGAGGGCCTTCAGATACGCAGTATTTT; cdr3_aa: CASSLTGGPSDTQYF
j_call: TRBJ2-1; cdr3_length: 16; d_call: TRBD2; clone_size: -; v_call: TRBV5-6; cdr3_nt: TGTGCCAGCAGCCGAGAAGGCGGGAGGGCCTTTTTTGAGCAGTTCTTC; cdr3_aa: CASSREGGRAFFEQFF
j_call: TRBJ2-5; cdr3_length: 16; d_call: -; clone_size: few; v_call: TRBV4-1; cdr3_nt: TGCGCCAGCAGCCAGCGTTCCGGGGTCGTCCAAGAGACCCAGTACTTC; cdr3_aa: CASSQRSGVVQETQYF
j_call: TRBJ2-7; cdr3_length: 11; d_call: -; clone_size: -; v_call: TRBV2; cdr3_nt: TGTGCCAGCAGCCAAGACAACGAGCAGTACTTC; cdr3_aa: CASSQDNEQYF
j_call: TRBJ2-3; cdr3_length: 12; d_call: -; clone_size: -; v_call: TRBV9; cdr3_nt: TGTGCCAGCAGCGTTACCCGGGGTACGCAGTATTTT; cdr3_aa: CASSVTRGTQYF
j_call: TRBJ2-7; cdr3_length: 12; d_call: -; clone_size: -; v_call: TRBV13; cdr3_nt: TGTGCCAGCAGCTTCGGTCCTTGGGAGCAGTACTTC; cdr3_aa: CASSFGPWEQYF
j_call: TRBJ1-2; cdr3_length: 17; d_call: -; clone_size: -; v_call: TRBV15; cdr3_nt: TGTGCCACCAGCAGAGACCGGTACCGGGACGGGGGGGATGGCTACACCTTC; cdr3_aa: CATSRDRYRDGGDGYTF
j_call: TRBJ2-3; cdr3_length: 15; d_call: TRBD2; clone_size: -; v_call: TRBV4-2; cdr3_nt: TGTGCCAGCAGCCAAGGGACTAGCGATACAGATACGCAGTATTTT; cdr3_aa: CASSQGTSDTDTQYF
j_call: TRBJ2-5; cdr3_length: 15; d_call: TRBD1; clone_size: -; v_call: TRBV19; cdr3_nt: TGTGCCAGTAGCCAAGGGGGCGCAATTTCAGGGACCCAGTACTTC; cdr3_aa: CASSQGGAISGTQYF
j_call: TRBJ1-1; cdr3_length: 13; d_call: -; clone_size: -; v_call: TRBV7-9; cdr3_nt: TGTTCCAGCAGCTGGGGGGGGGACACTGAAGCTTTCTTT; cdr3_aa: CSSSWGGDTEAFF
j_call: TRBJ2-1; cdr3_length: 18; d_call: TRBD2; clone_size: few; v_call: TRBV5-1; cdr3_nt: TGCGCCAGCAGCCGGACTAGCGGGGGACGAACTTTGATCCATGAGCAGTTCTTC; cdr3_aa: CASSRTSGGRTLIHEQFF
j_call: TRBJ2-5; cdr3_length: 17; d_call: TRBD2; clone_size: -; v_call: TRBV7-2; cdr3_nt: TGTGCCAGCAGCTTCGGACTAGCGGGGAAGTTGCAAGAGACCCAGTACTTC; cdr3_aa: CASSFGLAGKLQETQYF
j_call: TRBJ2-2; cdr3_length: 16; d_call: -; clone_size: -; v_call: TRBV19; cdr3_nt: TGTGCCAGTAGTATACCGGGGGGCGAGAGCACCGGGGAGCTGTTTTTT; cdr3_aa: CASSIPGGESTGELFF
j_call: TRBJ2-1; cdr3_length: 13; d_call: TRBD1; clone_size: -; v_call: TRBV2; cdr3_nt: TGTGCCAGCAGTGAAGTACGGCAGGGGGTACAGTTCTTC; cdr3_aa: CASSEVRQGVQFF
j_call: TRBJ2-3; cdr3_length: 16; d_call: -; clone_size: -; v_call: TRBV7-8; cdr3_nt: TGTGCCAGCAGCTTATACGGGGGACCCGGGGCAGATACGCAGTATTTT; cdr3_aa: CASSLYGGPGADTQYF
j_call: TRBJ2-1; cdr3_length: 12; d_call: -; clone_size: -; v_call: TRBV9; cdr3_nt: TGTGCCAGCAGCGTAGGGCAGGTTGAGCAGTTCTTC; cdr3_aa: CASSVGQVEQFF
j_call: TRBJ2-5; cdr3_length: 11; d_call: -; clone_size: -; v_call: TRBV21-1; cdr3_nt: TGTGCCAGCATGCGTAAAGAGACCCAGTACTTC; cdr3_aa: CASMRKETQYF
j_call: TRBJ1-5; cdr3_length: 13; d_call: -; clone_size: once; v_call: TRBV5-5; cdr3_nt: TGTGCCAGCAGCTTCCGGGGGGCTCAGCCCCAGCATTTT; cdr3_aa: CASSFRGAQPQHF
j_call: TRBJ2-1; cdr3_length: 18; d_call: TRBD2; clone_size: -; v_call: TRBV4-2; cdr3_nt: TGTGCCAGCAGCCAAGTCCCAACTGGGACTAGCGGGAACAATGAGCAGTTCTTC; cdr3_aa: CASSQVPTGTSGNNEQFF
j_call: TRBJ2-1; cdr3_length: 16; d_call: TRBD2; clone_size: -; v_call: TRBV7-3; cdr3_nt: TGTGCCAGCAGCTTATTTCCTAGCGGGAGTTTGAATGAGCAGTTCTTC; cdr3_aa: CASSLFPSGSLNEQFF
j_call: TRBJ2-1; cdr3_length: 16; d_call: -; clone_size: once; v_call: TRBV5-1; cdr3_nt: TGCGCCAGCAGCTTGGCCGGAGGGAATTACAATAGTGAGCAGTTCTTC; cdr3_aa: CASSLAGGNYNSEQFF
j_call: TRBJ1-1; cdr3_length: 15; d_call: -; clone_size: -; v_call: TRBV27; cdr3_nt: TGTGCCAGCAGTTTCATACAGACCATGAACACTGAAGCTTTCTTT; cdr3_aa: CASSFIQTMNTEAFF
j_call: TRBJ2-3; cdr3_length: 13; d_call: -; clone_size: -; v_call: TRBV6-1; cdr3_nt: TGTGCCAGCAGTGAGTGGGCCGGGGGTACGCAGTATTTT; cdr3_aa: CASSEWAGGTQYF
j_call: TRBJ1-5; cdr3_length: 15; d_call: TRBD1; clone_size: once; v_call: TRBV19; cdr3_nt: TGTGCCAGTAGTACAATCCCAGGGGGCACTCAGCCCCAGCATTTT; cdr3_aa: CASSTIPGGTQPQHF
j_call: TRBJ2-1; cdr3_length: 14; d_call: -; clone_size: -; v_call: TRBV9; cdr3_nt: TGTGCCAGCAAACCCTCTTCGGCCTACAATGAGCAGTTCTTC; cdr3_aa: CASKPSSAYNEQFF
j_call: TRBJ2-7; cdr3_length: 17; d_call: TRBD2; clone_size: -; v_call: TRBV2; cdr3_nt: TGTGCCAGCAGTGAAGTTGGACTAGCGGGGAACTCCTACGAGCAGTACTTC; cdr3_aa: CASSEVGLAGNSYEQYF
j_call: TRBJ1-2; cdr3_length: 15; d_call: -; clone_size: -; v_call: TRBV5-4; cdr3_nt: TGTGCCAGCAGCTTGGGTCGTGGGCAGGGATCTGGCTACACCTTC; cdr3_aa: CASSLGRGQGSGYTF
j_call: TRBJ1-6; cdr3_length: 18; d_call: -; clone_size: -; v_call: TRBV9; cdr3_nt: TGTGCCAGCAGCGTAGCCCCCTCGGGGTCAGGCTATAATTCACCCCTCCACTTT; cdr3_aa: CASSVAPSGSGYNSPLHF
j_call: TRBJ2-5; cdr3_length: 14; d_call: -; clone_size: -; v_call: TRBV2; cdr3_nt: TGTGCCAGCAGTGAATTAGTGGGGGGAGAGACCCAGTACTTC; cdr3_aa: CASSELVGGETQYF
j_call: TRBJ2-7; cdr3_length: 15; d_call: -; clone_size: -; v_call: TRBV5-1; cdr3_nt: TGCGCCAGCAGCTTGGACGCCGGGGTTAGCTACGAGCAGTACTTC; cdr3_aa: CASSLDAGVSYEQYF
j_call: TRBJ2-7; cdr3_length: 14; d_call: -; clone_size: few; v_call: TRBV7-9; cdr3_nt: TGTTCCAGCAGCACGAGGGGGGGGGCCTACGAGCAGTACTTC; cdr3_aa: CSSSTRGGAYEQYF
j_call: TRBJ1-5; cdr3_length: 16; d_call: -; clone_size: -; v_call: TRBV6-6; cdr3_nt: TGTGCCAGCAGTTACTCGTTACAGGGAGGCAATCAGCCCCAGCATTTT; cdr3_aa: CASSYSLQGGNQPQHF
j_call: TRBJ2-7; cdr3_length: 14; d_call: TRBD1; clone_size: -; v_call: TRBV28; cdr3_nt: TGTGCCAGCAGTTTATACCAGGGGGTTGGAGAGCAGTACTTC; cdr3_aa: CASSLYQGVGEQYF
j_call: TRBJ1-2; cdr3_length: 13; d_call: TRBD1; clone_size: -; v_call: TRBV7-2; cdr3_nt: TGTGCCAGCAGGCGGGACAGGGCGGATGGCTACACCTTC; cdr3_aa: CASRRDRADGYTF
j_call: TRBJ2-5; cdr3_length: 14; d_call: -; clone_size: once; v_call: TRBV30; cdr3_nt: TGTGCCTGGAGTGTCCGGGACTTACAAGAGACCCAGTACTTC; cdr3_aa: CAWSVRDLQETQYF
j_call: TRBJ1-1; cdr3_length: 11; d_call: -; clone_size: few; v_call: TRBV29-1; cdr3_nt: TGCAGCGTTGTTCGGACAGCTGAAGCTTTCTTT; cdr3_aa: CSVVRTAEAFF
j_call: TRBJ1-5; cdr3_length: 13; d_call: -; clone_size: -; v_call: TRBV7-9; cdr3_nt: TGTGCCAGCAGCTTACAGGGGTCCGGGCCCCAGCATTTT; cdr3_aa: CASSLQGSGPQHF
j_call: TRBJ2-4; cdr3_length: 17; d_call: -; clone_size: -; v_call: TRBV2; cdr3_nt: TGTGCCAGCAGTGAATCTGAGGCGGTAGGGGTATGGAACATTCAGTACTTC; cdr3_aa: CASSESEAVGVWNIQYF
j_call: TRBJ2-2; cdr3_length: 16; d_call: -; clone_size: -; v_call: TRBV5-1; cdr3_nt: TGCGCCAGCAGCCCATTGATGATAACTAACACCGGGGAGCTGTTTTTT; cdr3_aa: CASSPLMITNTGELFF
j_call: TRBJ1-3; cdr3_length: 15; d_call: -; clone_size: -; v_call: TRBV18; cdr3_nt: TGTGCCAGCTCACAAGACAGGACCTCTGGAAACACCATATATTTT; cdr3_aa: CASSQDRTSGNTIYF
j_call: TRBJ2-3; cdr3_length: 13; d_call: -; clone_size: once; v_call: TRBV7-3; cdr3_nt: TGTGCCAGCAGCTTAACCCCCGACCCGTGGGCGTATTTT; cdr3_aa: CASSLTPDPWAYF
j_call: TRBJ1-4; cdr3_length: 15; d_call: TRBD1; clone_size: few; v_call: TRBV5-1; cdr3_nt: TGCGCCAGCAGCTTATCCGGGACAGGGGGCGAAAAACTGTTTTTT; cdr3_aa: CASSLSGTGGEKLFF
j_call: TRBJ1-5; cdr3_length: 16; d_call: TRBD1; clone_size: -; v_call: TRBV28; cdr3_nt: TGTGCCAGCAGTTTATGGGGGACAGGGGGGAATCAGCCCCAGCATTTT; cdr3_aa: CASSLWGTGGNQPQHF
j_call: TRBJ1-6; cdr3_length: 15; d_call: TRBD1; clone_size: -; v_call: TRBV2; cdr3_nt: TGTGCCAGCAGGGAAGACGACAGGGGAAATTCACCCCTCCACTTT; cdr3_aa: CASREDDRGNSPLHF
j_call: TRBJ2-5; cdr3_length: 15; d_call: TRBD1; clone_size: -; v_call: TRBV10-1; cdr3_nt: TGCGCCAGCAGCCCCCGGACAGGGGGCAGGGAGACCCAGTACTTC; cdr3_aa: CASSPRTGGRETQYF
j_call: TRBJ2-3; cdr3_length: 15; d_call: TRBD1; clone_size: few; v_call: TRBV19; cdr3_nt: TGTGCCAGTAGTGCGCAGGGGGCCCCCACAGATACGCAGTATTTT; cdr3_aa: CASSAQGAPTDTQYF
j_call: TRBJ2-7; cdr3_length: 14; d_call: -; clone_size: -; v_call: TRBV5-5; cdr3_nt: TGTGCCAGCAGCTTCCCGGGACAACGCTACGAGCAGTACTTC; cdr3_aa: CASSFPGQRYEQYF
j_call: TRBJ2-7; cdr3_length: 14; d_call: TRBD1; clone_size: few; v_call: TRBV10-1; cdr3_nt: TGCGCCAGCAGTGAGGGGGGACAGGGAAGCGAGCAGTACTTC; cdr3_aa: CASSEGGQGSEQYF
j_call: TRBJ1-2; cdr3_length: 14; d_call: -; clone_size: -; v_call: TRBV6-4; cdr3_nt: TGTGCCAGCCATTACCCTAGGAAGAACTATGGCTACACCTTC; cdr3_aa: CASHYPRKNYGYTF